This T cell receptor beta chain was documented in a study of CD8 T cells in Susac syndrome (dated by TCRdb to about 2019). A note on the overall study: Repertoire sequencing was used to test whether CD8+ T cell activation and differentiation in Susac syndrome was antigen driven. The clonality of the CD8+ T cell repertoire was compared across approximately 11 healthy donors, some 14 Susac syndrome patients and fewer than 16 multiple sclerosis patients. Overall results and qualifications from the work: The TCR sequencing and HLA analysis was acknowledged to have included a relatively small number of individuals.

Peripheral blood CD8+ and CD4+ T cells from healthy donors, Susac syndrome patients and multiple sclerosis patients were profiled using high-throughput TCR beta sequencing. Treatment-naive patients with stable or active relapsing-remitting disease fulfilling revised McDonald criteria were used as multiple sclerosis controls. CD8+ TEMRA cells were enriched by FACS, while bulk CD8+ and CD4+ T cells were purified by magnetic negative isolation. Blood was collected in EDTA tubes and processed within 24 hours, with PBMCs isolated through density gradient centrifugation. PBMCs intended for TCR sequencing were cryopreserved in liquid nitrogen and were subsequently thawed in a 37 degrees C water bath. Purity of sorted or isolated CD4+, CD8+ and CD8+ TEMRA cells was at least 90%. The CDR1 and CDR2 encoded by the germline V gene are SQVTM and ANQGSEA. The CDR3 contains 12 residues, cysteine and phenylalanine counted. Only the CDR3 DNA is retained, 36 bases long and in frame from the first base. Relative to germline, V is 7 bases shorter and J is 5 bases shorter, with 14 bases between their ends.

RNA was extracted with the RNeasy kit and roughly 0.5 to 1 ug was reverse transcribed using random hexamers. TCR beta CDR3 regions were amplified with the immunoSEQ multiplex PCR assay covering 54 Vbeta and 13 Jbeta segments. To correct PCR amplification bias, a synthetic template baseline was used for both primer optimization and computational correction. In the original analysis: Reads were annotated to V, D and J genes according to IMGT and were analyzed with immunoSEQ Analyzer, with only productive sequences retained. Clonality was computed as one minus Shannon entropy normalized by log2 of the number of productive unique sequences. Public and private clones were assessed among the 100 most prevalent clones of each patient and control. Susac-specific clones were defined as absent from healthy and MS cohorts, 850 to 1,300 published viral clones and other ImmuneACCESS disease sequences. The public sequencing data were trimmed at Q25 with fastp and processed into clonotypes with MiXCR by TCRdb, which kept only in-frame beta chains. A single entry per CDR3 protein holds the most common genes and DNA from its merged rows. It is TCRdb's table, rather than the study itself, that gives the V and J calls and clone size. The sample table contains fewer than 150,000 distinct CDR3 sequences; only one count was recorded for under 95% of them. The ten largest clones capture over 0.2% of the sample.

On this clonotype: This receptor's antigen is unknown. Per-base qualities were not stored, and no clone one base away is much larger.

The chain uses TRBV29-1 and TRBJ1-1; matching of 5 bases hints at TRBD1 as the D gene. This sequence originates from a human donor with multiple sclerosis. The sequenced sample consisted of CD8+ T cells from PBMCs. The CDR3 protein: CSGRVEGTEAFF. The DNA is TGCAGCGGGAGGGTCGAGGGGACTGAAGCTTTCTTT.